This T cell receptor beta chain was recorded in a study of cytomegalovirus exposure and HLA in healthy donors. The study ran its PCR with 60 Vbeta and 13 Jbeta primers. Here immunoSEQ multiplex PCR was the method, and the copy in TCRdb shows in-frame clones only, minus some. Among some 94,000 clones listed, 65% to 85% were seen once. Germline V gives CDR1 GTSNPN, CDR2 SVGIG (reference sequence). The length of the CDR3 is 13 residues. V lost 5 bases to trimming and J lost 4 bases; unmatched junction nucleotides: 8. The sample was PBMCs. The clonotype comes from a man between 35 and 55 years old in good health and CMV-seronegative. The gene calls are TRBV30 and TRBJ2-7; 7 nucleotides line up with TRBD2. The CDR3: CAWSFGGRYEQYF. DNA of the CDR3: TGTGCCTGGTCGTTCGGGGGGAGGTACGAGCAGTACTTC.